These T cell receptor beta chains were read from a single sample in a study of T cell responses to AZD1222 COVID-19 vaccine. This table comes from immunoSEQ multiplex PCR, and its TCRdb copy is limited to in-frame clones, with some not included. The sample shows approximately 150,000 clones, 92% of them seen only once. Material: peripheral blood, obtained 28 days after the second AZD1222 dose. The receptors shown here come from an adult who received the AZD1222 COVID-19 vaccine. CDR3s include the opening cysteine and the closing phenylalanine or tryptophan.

CDR3 protein: CASSSDLGYTF
CDR3 length: 11
V gene: TRBV6-2/TRBV6-3

CDR3 protein: CASSLVSSEQFF
CDR3 length: 12
V gene: TRBV7-9

CDR3 protein: CASSIRKGANVLTF
CDR3 length: 14
V gene: TRBV28

CDR3 protein: CASSFRDTEAFF
CDR3 length: 12
V gene: TRBV12-3/TRBV12-4

CDR3 protein: CATKSMTSGGAGETQYF
CDR3 length: 17
V gene: TRBV15

CDR3 protein: CASSQDPGTRLDQPQHF
CDR3 length: 17
V gene: TRBV4-2

CDR3 protein: CASRNRVKGGTEAFF
CDR3 length: 15
V gene: TRBV19

CDR3 protein: CASSLRGGPPGELFF
CDR3 length: 15
V gene: TRBV7-9

CDR3 protein: CASSQGRQIALYNEQFF
CDR3 length: 17
V gene: TRBV7-2

CDR3 protein: CASSFAGIYNEQFF
CDR3 length: 14
V gene: TRBV7-2

CDR3 protein: CSVGDTRRYNEQFF
CDR3 length: 14
V gene: TRBV29-1

CDR3 protein: CASSSLRGRTGELFF
CDR3 length: 15
V gene: TRBV5-6

CDR3 protein: CASSQRVTSGANVLTF
CDR3 length: 16
V gene: TRBV4-3

CDR3 protein: CASFQGSTGELFF
CDR3 length: 13
V gene: TRBV6-5

CDR3 protein: CASSQGFEVTEQYF
CDR3 length: 14
V gene: TRBV4-3

CDR3 protein: CASRTISAGDTGELFF
CDR3 length: 16
V gene: TRBV27

CDR3 protein: CASSLGNQPQHF
CDR3 length: 12
V gene: TRBV7-9

CDR3 protein: CASSFRAINTGELFF
CDR3 length: 15
V gene: TRBV27

CDR3 protein: CASSGTGDVTEAFF
CDR3 length: 14
V gene: TRBV9

CDR3 protein: CASRGLGYEQYF
CDR3 length: 12
V gene: TRBV28

CDR3 protein: CASRQGGTTEAFF
CDR3 length: 13
V gene: TRBV7-3

CDR3 protein: CASRPDRVGETQYF
CDR3 length: 14
V gene: TRBV25-1

CDR3 protein: CASSLDLAGVSIGETQYF
CDR3 length: 18
V gene: TRBV7-8

CDR3 protein: CASSQDLRGEETQYF
CDR3 length: 15
V gene: TRBV4-3

CDR3 protein: CASSSGQDYEQYF
CDR3 length: 13
V gene: TRBV7-9

CDR3 protein: CASSGRGNEKLFF
CDR3 length: 13
V gene: TRBV5-1

CDR3 protein: CASRAYRGLSTDTQYF
CDR3 length: 16
V gene: TRBV7-9

CDR3 protein: CASSPRSGETEAFF
CDR3 length: 14
V gene: TRBV18

CDR3 protein: CASTPTGLDYEQYF
CDR3 length: 14
V gene: TRBV7-9

CDR3 protein: CASSLISDEQFF
CDR3 length: 12
V gene: TRBV28

CDR3 protein: CATSDPRGLGETQYF
CDR3 length: 15
V gene: TRBV24-1

CDR3 protein: CASSYLPNRGEKLFF
CDR3 length: 15
V gene: TRBV6-5

CDR3 protein: CASSPQGDPPGGPSTDTQYF
CDR3 length: 20
V gene: TRBV9

CDR3 protein: CASSLKRESTDTQYF
CDR3 length: 15
V gene: TRBV11-2

CDR3 protein: CASSQNHRQDHSNQPQHF
CDR3 length: 18
V gene: TRBV23-1

CDR3 protein: CASSLKDRGYEQYF
CDR3 length: 14
V gene: TRBV27

CDR3 protein: CASSRSDNTGELFF
CDR3 length: 14
V gene: TRBV28

CDR3 protein: CASSLQGNTEAFF
CDR3 length: 13
V gene: TRBV14

CDR3 protein: CASSLEPLGGTQYF
CDR3 length: 14
V gene: TRBV13

CDR3 protein: CASSYSKGQDRDGYTF
CDR3 length: 16
V gene: TRBV6-6

CDR3 protein: CASSYGGYWAGELFF
CDR3 length: 15
V gene: TRBV6-5

CDR3 protein: CASSLVAGRRTQYF
CDR3 length: 14
V gene: TRBV3-1/TRBV3-2

CDR3 protein: CASSEGGDSKFF
CDR3 length: 12
V gene: TRBV2

CDR3 protein: CASSFGDREAWPQHF
CDR3 length: 15
V gene: TRBV7-2

CDR3 protein: CASRPGGGYGYTF
CDR3 length: 13
V gene: TRBV27

CDR3 protein: CASSQGSDADTQYF
CDR3 length: 14
V gene: TRBV4-2

CDR3 protein: CASSLAGGNIQYF
CDR3 length: 13
V gene: TRBV11-2

CDR3 protein: CASSQYEQYF
CDR3 length: 10
V gene: TRBV19

CDR3 protein: CASSYLSGRREAFF
CDR3 length: 14
V gene: TRBV28

CDR3 protein: CASSKESGTDGNQPQHF
CDR3 length: 17
V gene: TRBV21-1

CDR3 protein: CASSWTGDSNQPQHF
CDR3 length: 15
V gene: TRBV7-2